This T cell receptor beta chain was observed in a study of blood T cell repertoires in COVID-19. The age range of participants was about 18 to 89 years, with residence in under 25 US areas. Cohort placement rested on clinical history that participants reported themselves. Methods used by the authors: Amplifying reference gene primers gave estimates of nucleated cell counts. The method was immunoSEQ multiplex PCR; TCRdb's version includes in-frame clones alone and lacks a portion of them. V and J calls plus clone size are reproduced from that table; the DNA served to infer D and trimming. The sample includes tens of thousands of clones, approximately 82% of them seen just once. Sequencing was done on a sample of PBMCs or T cells enriched from blood (not recorded which). This TCR was sampled from a woman between 50 and 59 years old with acute COVID-19.

CDR3 region: CASSEWRGDTGELFF. In DNA form, the CDR3 reads TGTGCCAGCAGTGAATGGCGGGGGGACACCGGGGAGCTGTTTTTT. The chain carries TRBV2 and TRBJ2-2, with 8 bases fitting TRBD2. V lost 2 bases, J lost 3 bases, and 2 bases stayed unmatched. CDR3 length: 15 residues. Germline CDR1 and CDR2: SNHLY and FYNNEI.